This T cell receptor beta chain was obtained from a study of blood T cell repertoires in COVID-19. Trimming left V 4 bases short and J 0 bases short, with 22 bases between. The CDR3 is made up of 20 amino acids. The germline V gene encodes CDR1 WNHNN and CDR2 SYGVQD (reference sequence). Produced via immunoSEQ multiplex PCR; TCRdb's table is partial and in-frame only. The sample holds approximately 270,000 clones; 70% to 90% are singletons and the top ten take under 4%. This rearrangement joins TRBV10-1 to TRBJ1-6, with D perhaps matching TRBD1 (6 bases). Source material: peripheral blood. This sequence was found in a man aged 18 to 30 with active or convalescent COVID-19. CDR3 coding DNA: TGCGCCAGCAGTGCTTCCATTCCGACCGACAGGAGCTCCTATAATTCACCCCTCCACTTT. Translating gives CASSASIPTDRSSYNSPLHF.